The entry below gives a single T cell receptor (beta chain) sequence along with its context. This entry is derived from a study of blood T cell repertoires in COVID-19. About the study: T cells, B-cell-depleted T cells, or PBMCs provided the cDNA or gDNA that served as material.

In the authors' methods: Reference gene primer amplification in the assay estimated nucleated cell counts. Clones were sequenced by immunoSEQ multiplex PCR, and TCRdb holds only the in-frame ones, with some missing. V and J calls plus clone size are reproduced from that table; the DNA served to infer D and trimming. Among roughly 140,000 clones listed, 65% to 90% were seen once. Between the trimmed V and J ends, which lost 5 bases and 8 bases, there was a span of 18 bases. This CDR3 spans 15 amino acids. In germline, CDR1 is MDHEN, CDR2 SYDVKM. The sequenced sample consisted of peripheral blood. The receptor comes from a woman aged 45-60 years with acute or convalescent COVID-19. V is TRBV28 and J is TRBJ1-4, with D tentatively TRBD1 (6 bases). CDR3 protein: CASSTSEGVREKLFF. CDR3 sequence (DNA): TGTGCCAGCAGTACATCTGAGGGGGTACGGGAAAAACTGTTTTTT.